This TCR beta chain was recovered during a study of blood T cell repertoires in COVID-19. Looking at the study overall: Sites across the United States, Italy and Spain contributed samples from acute and convalescent COVID-19. PBMCs, B-cell-depleted T cells, or T cells were the source of the cDNA or gDNA that made up the material.

In the study's own analysis: For nucleated cells, counts were estimated from reference gene primer amplification. Sequencing used immunoSEQ multiplex PCR; TCRdb keeps in-frame clones, though not all of them. V and J calls and clone size follow that table, whereas D and trimming were derived from the DNA. Here the sample spans tens of thousands of clones, approximately 90% being singletons. V shed 4 bases and J 7 bases; nucleotides not matched to a gene: 6. Germline values: CDR1 KGHSH, CDR2 LQKENI. CDR3 size: 16 residues. This chain connects TRBV18 to TRBJ1-6, with TRBD1 matching over 11 bases. The TCR was taken from a woman older than 75 with acute or convalescent COVID-19. The source material was peripheral blood. The CDR3 is CASSRPGTGGNSPLHF. The DNA of the CDR3 is TGTGCCAGCTCACGACCCGGGACAGGGGGAAATTCACCCCTCCACTTT.